The rows below give T cell receptor beta chains drawn from one sample of a study of shared clonotypes between healthy human individuals. Profiled with immunoSEQ multiplex PCR; TCRdb holds only in-frame clones, not every one. The sample has roughly 330,000 clones, less than 85% seen once; the top ten hold 9% to 12%. The sequenced sample consisted of memory CD4+ T cells sorted from blood. Receptors originate from a man aged 25-45 years in good health. The CDR3 runs from the conserved cysteine through the conserved F or W. The D gene is left open where the match is weak. Size is omitted from some rows. Given values are once, few, many or a class for expanded clones.

d_call	v_call	clone_size	j_call	cdr3_aa	cdr3_nt
TRBD1	TRBV18	-	TRBJ2-6	CASSPLRTGKNSGANVLTF	TGTGCCAGCTCACCATTGCGGACAGGGAAAAACTCTGGGGCCAACGTCCTGACTTTC
-	TRBV28	few	TRBJ2-7	CASKSMAYEQYF	TGTGCCTCGAAGTCCATGGCCTACGAGCAGTACTTC
-	TRBV9	-	TRBJ2-5	CASSPSEAQETQYF	TGTGCCAGCAGCCCCTCTGAGGCGCAAGAGACCCAGTACTTC
-	TRBV7-8	-	TRBJ1-5	CASSLAGDQPQHF	TGTGCCAGCAGCTTAGCGGGGGATCAGCCCCAGCATTTT
TRBD2	TRBV7-9	few	TRBJ2-1	CASSHSAGGRYNEQFF	TGTGCCAGCAGCCACTCAGCGGGAGGGCGATACAATGAGCAGTTCTTC
-	TRBV4-3	-	TRBJ1-5	CASSQWLNQPQHF	TGCGCCAGCAGCCAATGGCTCAATCAGCCCCAGCATTTT
TRBD1	TRBV5-4	-	TRBJ2-7	CASSKPGQGSYEQYF	TGTGCCAGCAGTAAACCGGGACAGGGAAGCTACGAGCAGTACTTC
TRBD2	TRBV7-8	-	TRBJ2-3	CASTFREVGTDTQYF	TGTGCCAGCACCTTTCGGGAGGTGGGCACAGATACGCAGTATTTT
TRBD2	TRBV14	few	TRBJ2-7	CASSQDQGLAGAGEQYF	TGTGCCAGCAGCCAAGATCAAGGACTAGCGGGAGCGGGCGAGCAGTACTTC
TRBD1	TRBV7-2	-	TRBJ2-7	CASSADRNKVYEQYF	TGTGCCAGCAGCGCGGACAGGAATAAGGTCTACGAGCAGTACTTC
-	TRBV27	-	TRBJ1-1	CASSPRQNTEAFF	TGTGCCAGCAGTCCTCGACAGAACACTGAAGCTTTCTTT
TRBD2	TRBV7-9	-	TRBJ2-1	CASTQGLAVHNEQFF	TGTGCCAGCACCCAGGGACTAGCGGTACACAATGAGCAGTTCTTC
-	TRBV28	once	TRBJ1-3	CASRDIRGAGNTIYF	TGTGCCAGCAGGGACATTCGCGGCGCTGGAAACACCATATATTTT
TRBD1	TRBV6-6	few	TRBJ1-3	CASSRTGGSGNTIYF	TGTGCCAGCAGTCGTACAGGGGGCTCTGGAAACACCATATATTTT
TRBD1	TRBV5-1	-	TRBJ1-2	CASSLPGQGAGGYTF	TGCGCCAGCAGCTTGCCAGGACAGGGGGCAGGTGGCTACACCTTC
TRBD2	TRBV7-7	few	TRBJ2-2	CASSAQWLAGPGTGELFF	TGTGCTAGCAGCGCTCAGTGGCTAGCGGGACCCGGCACCGGGGAGCTGTTTTTT
TRBD1	TRBV5-1	-	TRBJ2-5	CASSLGTGKTQYF	TGCGCCAGCAGCTTGGGGACAGGGAAGACCCAGTACTTC
-	TRBV7-6	-	TRBJ2-5	CASSLVGQTQETQYF	TGTGCCAGCAGCTTAGTCGGTCAGACCCAAGAGACCCAGTACTTC
TRBD2	TRBV27	-	TRBJ2-5	CASSFGGRAHKETQYF	TGTGCCAGCAGTTTCGGAGGGAGGGCACATAAAGAGACCCAGTACTTC
-	TRBV7-2	few	TRBJ1-1	CASSPRSGAMNTEAFF	TGTGCCAGCAGCCCGCGTTCTGGAGCAATGAACACTGAAGCTTTCTTT
TRBD2	TRBV27	-	TRBJ2-1	CASSPGLAGGNNEQFF	TGTGCCAGCAGTCCTGGACTAGCGGGAGGCAATAATGAGCAGTTCTTC
-	TRBV29-1	-	TRBJ1-2	CSVRGTEGPYGYTF	TGCAGCGTTCGAGGAACGGAGGGCCCATATGGCTACACCTTC
-	TRBV6-5	-	TRBJ2-2	CASSYKNTGELFF	TGTGCCAGCAGTTACAAAAACACCGGGGAGCTGTTTTTT
-	TRBV7-9	-	TRBJ1-1	CASSPLRPETEAFF	TGTGCCAGCAGCCCTCTGCGGCCGGAGACTGAAGCTTTCTTT
-	TRBV19	few	TRBJ2-7	CASSPTVTSYEQYF	TGTGCCAGTAGTCCGACAGTAACTTCCTACGAGCAGTACTTC
-	TRBV2	-	TRBJ2-7	CASRKGNEQYF	TGTGCCAGCAGAAAGGGTAACGAGCAGTACTTC
-	TRBV6-5	-	TRBJ1-1	CASSYRTGWDTEAFF	TGTGCCAGCAGTTACCGAACGGGCTGGGACACTGAAGCTTTCTTT
-	TRBV27	-	TRBJ1-1	CASTDIMNTEAFF	TGTGCCAGCACGGACATCATGAACACTGAAGCTTTCTTT
TRBD2	TRBV10-3	-	TRBJ2-7	CATGTSGTPEQYF	TGTGCCACCGGGACTAGCGGGACCCCTGAGCAGTACTTC
TRBD1	TRBV14	-	TRBJ1-2	CASSQGSGTVIYGYTF	TGTGCCAGCAGCCAAGGGAGCGGGACAGTAATCTATGGCTACACCTTC
-	TRBV6-1	-	TRBJ2-1	CASSEQAQSYNEQFF	TGTGCCAGCAGTGAACAGGCTCAATCCTACAATGAGCAGTTCTTC
TRBD2	TRBV15	-	TRBJ2-2	CATSREMALGLGSFLTDTGELFF	TGTGCCACCAGCAGAGAAATGGCTTTGGGACTAGGGTCGTTCCTAACGGACACCGGGGAGCTGTTTTTT
-	TRBV7-9	-	TRBJ1-2	CASSLGSYGYTF	TGTGCCAGCAGCTTGGGCAGCTATGGCTACACCTTC